Shown below are 4 T cell receptor beta chains from a single sample sequenced in a study of blood T cell repertoires in COVID-19. Sequencing used immunoSEQ multiplex PCR; TCRdb keeps in-frame clones, though not all of them. The sample has 35,000 to 45,000 clones, roughly nine tenths seen once. Sequencing was done on a sample of peripheral blood. These TCRs come from a human donor in a cohort sampled during active COVID-19.

This rearrangement joins TRBV18 to TRBJ2-5; no reliable D call. Per germline, CDR1 KGHSH and CDR2 LQKENI. The CDR3 contains 13 residues. Trimming cost V 3 bases and J 5 bases, with 10 bases left between them. CDR3 DNA: TGTGCCAGCTCACCGTCCCAACGGGAGACCCAGTACTTC. It translates to CASSPSQRETQYF.

This clone was recorded once. V is TRBV19 and J is TRBJ2-1, with 10 bases fitting TRBD1. The V and J ends lost 7 bases and 2 bases, in that order; junction bases with no gene match: 5. Germline V gives CDR1 LNHDA, CDR2 SQIVND (reference sequence). The CDR3 runs to 15 residues. DNA of the CDR3: TGTGCCAGTAACCCGACAGGGGGCGCCTACAATGAGCAGTTCTTC. Translated: CASNPTGGAYNEQFF.

This clone was seen only a few times. The chain employs TRBV18 and TRBJ1-5; D is undetermined. CDR3 size: 13 residues. The ends were cut back, 3 bases at V and 4 bases at J, with 7 bases in the middle. Per the germline V gene, CDR1 is KGHSH and CDR2 is LQKENI. The CDR3 here is CASSPEGNQPQHF. CDR3 DNA: TGTGCCAGCTCACCGGAGGGAAATCAGCCCCAGCATTTT. The variable domain in full, completed from reference TRBV18 and TRBJ1-5, reads NAGVMQNPRHLVRRRGQEARLRCSPMKGHSHVYWYRQLPEEGLKFMVYLQKENIIDESGMPKERFSAEFPKEGPSILRIQQVVRGDSAAYFCASSPEGNQPQHFGDGTRLSIL.

The chain uses TRBV9 and TRBJ2-7; 10 nucleotides match TRBD2. The CDR3 totals 14 residues. Germline CDR1 SGDLS, CDR2 YYNGEE. V dropped 4 bases and J dropped 4; count of bases not matched to a gene: 5. In nucleotides, the CDR3 is TGTGCCAGCAGCAGCTCGACTAGCGGGTACGAGCAGTACTTC. Translating it yields CASSSSTSGYEQYF.